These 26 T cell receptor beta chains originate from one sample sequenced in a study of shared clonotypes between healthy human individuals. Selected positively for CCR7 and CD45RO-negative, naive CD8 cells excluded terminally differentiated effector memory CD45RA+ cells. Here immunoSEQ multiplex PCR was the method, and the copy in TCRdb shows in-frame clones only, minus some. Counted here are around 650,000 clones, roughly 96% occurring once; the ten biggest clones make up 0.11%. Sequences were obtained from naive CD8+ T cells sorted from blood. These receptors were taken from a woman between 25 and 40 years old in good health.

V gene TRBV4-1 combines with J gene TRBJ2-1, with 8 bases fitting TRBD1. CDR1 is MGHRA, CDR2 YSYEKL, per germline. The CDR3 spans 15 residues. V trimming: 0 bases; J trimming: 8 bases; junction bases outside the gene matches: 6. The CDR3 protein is CASSQEGQGRDEQFF. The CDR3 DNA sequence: TGCGCCAGCAGCCAAGAAGGACAGGGAAGGGATGAGCAGTTCTTC.

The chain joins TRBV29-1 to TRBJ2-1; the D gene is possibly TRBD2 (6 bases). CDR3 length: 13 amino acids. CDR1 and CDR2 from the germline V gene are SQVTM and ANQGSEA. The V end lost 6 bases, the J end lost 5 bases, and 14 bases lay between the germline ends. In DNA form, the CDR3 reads TGCAGCGTGTGGGGAGGACCACACAATGAGCAGTTCTTC. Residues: CSVWGGPHNEQFF.

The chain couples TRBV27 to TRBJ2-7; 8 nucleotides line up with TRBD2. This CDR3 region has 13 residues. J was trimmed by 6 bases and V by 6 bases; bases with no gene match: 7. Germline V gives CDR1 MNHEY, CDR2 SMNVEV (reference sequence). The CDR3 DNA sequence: TGTGCCAGCAGCTTCGGGAGGGCCCTCGAGCAGTACTTC. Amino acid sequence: CASSFGRALEQYF.

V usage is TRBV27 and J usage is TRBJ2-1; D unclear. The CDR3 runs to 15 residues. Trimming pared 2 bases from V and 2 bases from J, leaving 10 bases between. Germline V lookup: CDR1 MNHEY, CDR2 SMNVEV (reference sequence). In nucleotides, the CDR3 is TGTGCCAGCAGTTTAGCAGCGTTTGCCTACAATGAGCAGTTCTTC. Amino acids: CASSLAAFAYNEQFF.

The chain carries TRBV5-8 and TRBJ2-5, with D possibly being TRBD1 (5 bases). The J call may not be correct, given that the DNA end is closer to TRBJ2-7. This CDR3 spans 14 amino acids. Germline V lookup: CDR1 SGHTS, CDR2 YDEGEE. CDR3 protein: CASSLDRSSYEQYF. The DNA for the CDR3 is TGTGCCAGCAGCTTGGACAGGAGCTCCTACGAGCAGTACTTC.

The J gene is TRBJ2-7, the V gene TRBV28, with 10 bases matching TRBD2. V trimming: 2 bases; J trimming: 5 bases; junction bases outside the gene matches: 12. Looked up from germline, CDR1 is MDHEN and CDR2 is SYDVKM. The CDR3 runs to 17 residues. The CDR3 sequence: CASSLSPAGGGYDEQYF. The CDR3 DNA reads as TGTGCCAGCAGTTTAAGTCCAGCGGGAGGGGGGTATGACGAGCAGTACTTC.

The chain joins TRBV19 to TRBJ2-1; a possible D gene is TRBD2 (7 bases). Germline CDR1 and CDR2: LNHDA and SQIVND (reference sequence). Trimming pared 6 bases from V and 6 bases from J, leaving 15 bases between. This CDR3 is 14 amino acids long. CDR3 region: CASRMRGLGNEQFF. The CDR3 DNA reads TGTGCCAGTAGGATGCGGGGGCTTGGCAATGAGCAGTTCTTC. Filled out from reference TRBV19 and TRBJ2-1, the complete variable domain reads DGGITQSPKYLFRKEGQNVTLSCEQNLNHDAMYWYRQDPGQGLRLIYYSQIVNDFQKGDIAEGYSVSREKKESFPLTVTSAQKNPTAFYLCASRMRGLGNEQFFGPGTRLTVL.

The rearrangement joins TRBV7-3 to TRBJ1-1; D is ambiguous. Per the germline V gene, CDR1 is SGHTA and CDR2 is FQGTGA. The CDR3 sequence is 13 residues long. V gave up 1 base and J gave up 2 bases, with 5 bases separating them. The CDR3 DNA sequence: TGTGCCAGCAGCTTAAATGAAAACACTGAAGCTTTCTTT. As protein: CASSLNENTEAFF.

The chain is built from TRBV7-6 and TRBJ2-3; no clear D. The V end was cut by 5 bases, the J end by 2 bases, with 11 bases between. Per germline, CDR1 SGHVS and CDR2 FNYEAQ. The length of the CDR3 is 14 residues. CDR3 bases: TGTGCCAGCAGCCCTATTGGGGACACAGATACGCAGTATTTT. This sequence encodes CASSPIGDTDTQYF. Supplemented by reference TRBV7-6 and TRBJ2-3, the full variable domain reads GAGVSQSPRYKVTKRGQDVALRCDPISGHVSLYWYRQALGQGPEFLTYFNYEAQQDKSGLPNDRFSAERPEGSISTLTIQRTEQRDSAMYRCASSPIGDTDTQYFGPGTRLTVL.

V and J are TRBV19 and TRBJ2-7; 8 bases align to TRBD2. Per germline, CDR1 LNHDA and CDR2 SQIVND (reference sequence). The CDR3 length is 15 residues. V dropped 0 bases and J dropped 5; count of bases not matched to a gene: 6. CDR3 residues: CASSIDLLAEDEQYF. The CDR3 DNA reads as TGTGCCAGTAGTATAGATCTACTAGCGGAAGACGAGCAGTACTTC.

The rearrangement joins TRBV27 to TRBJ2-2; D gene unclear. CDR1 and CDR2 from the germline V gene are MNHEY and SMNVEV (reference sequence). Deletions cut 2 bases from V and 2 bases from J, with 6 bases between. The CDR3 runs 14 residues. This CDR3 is CASSLIANTGELFF. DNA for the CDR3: TGTGCCAGCAGTTTAATTGCCAACACCGGGGAGCTGTTTTTT.

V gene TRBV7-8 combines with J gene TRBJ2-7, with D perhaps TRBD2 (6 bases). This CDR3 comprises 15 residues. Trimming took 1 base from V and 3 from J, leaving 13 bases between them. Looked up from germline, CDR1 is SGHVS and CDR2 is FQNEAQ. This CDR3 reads CASSLGGVHLYEQYF. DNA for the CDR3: TGTGCCAGCAGCTTAGGGGGGGTTCACCTCTACGAGCAGTACTTC.

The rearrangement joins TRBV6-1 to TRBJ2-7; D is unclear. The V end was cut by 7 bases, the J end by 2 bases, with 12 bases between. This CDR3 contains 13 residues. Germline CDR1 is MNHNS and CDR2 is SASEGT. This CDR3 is CASIGTYAYEQYF. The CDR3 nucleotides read TGTGCCAGCATTGGTACTTACGCCTACGAGCAGTACTTC.

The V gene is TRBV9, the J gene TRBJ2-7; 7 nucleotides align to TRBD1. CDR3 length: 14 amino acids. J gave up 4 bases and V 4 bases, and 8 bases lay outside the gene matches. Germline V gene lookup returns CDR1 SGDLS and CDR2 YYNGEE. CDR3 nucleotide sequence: TGTGCCAGCAGCCCCAGGGACAGATATTACGAGCAGTACTTC. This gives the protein CASSPRDRYYEQYF.

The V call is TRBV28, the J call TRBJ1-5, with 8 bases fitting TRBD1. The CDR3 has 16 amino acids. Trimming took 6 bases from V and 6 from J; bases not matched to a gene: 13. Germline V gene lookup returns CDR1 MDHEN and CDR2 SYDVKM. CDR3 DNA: TGTGCCAGCAGGCCCTCACAGGGGGGGGTCAGTCAGCCCCAGCATTTT. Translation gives CASRPSQGGVSQPQHF.

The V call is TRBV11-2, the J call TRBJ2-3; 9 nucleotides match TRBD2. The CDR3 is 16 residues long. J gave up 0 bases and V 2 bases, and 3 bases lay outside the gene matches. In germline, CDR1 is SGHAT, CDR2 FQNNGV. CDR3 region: CASSLLTSGSTDTQYF. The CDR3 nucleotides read TGTGCCAGCAGCTTACTAACTAGCGGGAGCACAGATACGCAGTATTTT.

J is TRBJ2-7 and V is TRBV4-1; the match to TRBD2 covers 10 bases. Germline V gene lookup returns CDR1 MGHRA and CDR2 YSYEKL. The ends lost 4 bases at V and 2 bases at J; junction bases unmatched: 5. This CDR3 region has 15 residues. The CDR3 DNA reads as TGCGCCAGCAGCCGAACTAGCGGGGATACCTACGAGCAGTACTTC. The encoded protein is CASSRTSGDTYEQYF.

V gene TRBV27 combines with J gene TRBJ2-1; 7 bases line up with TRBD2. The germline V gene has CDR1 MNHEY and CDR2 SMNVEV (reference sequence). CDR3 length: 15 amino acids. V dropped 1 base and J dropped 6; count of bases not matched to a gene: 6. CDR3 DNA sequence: TGTGCCAGCAGTTTATTTTCGGGAGGTGTCAATGAGCAGTTCTTC. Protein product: CASSLFSGGVNEQFF.

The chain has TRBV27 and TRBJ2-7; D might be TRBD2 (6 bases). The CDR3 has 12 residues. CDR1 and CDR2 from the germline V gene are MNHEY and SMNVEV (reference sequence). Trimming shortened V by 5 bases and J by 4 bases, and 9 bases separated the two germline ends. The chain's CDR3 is CASSIRGYEQYF. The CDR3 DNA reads TGTGCCAGCAGTATTCGGGGGTACGAGCAGTACTTC.

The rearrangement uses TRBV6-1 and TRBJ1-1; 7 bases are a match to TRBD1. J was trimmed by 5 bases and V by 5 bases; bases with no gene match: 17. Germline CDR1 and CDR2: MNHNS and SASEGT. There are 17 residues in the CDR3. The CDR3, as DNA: TGTGCCAGCAGTAAAGACAGGGTTGGGGAATGGGGGACTGAAGCTTTCTTT. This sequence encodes CASSKDRVGEWGTEAFF.

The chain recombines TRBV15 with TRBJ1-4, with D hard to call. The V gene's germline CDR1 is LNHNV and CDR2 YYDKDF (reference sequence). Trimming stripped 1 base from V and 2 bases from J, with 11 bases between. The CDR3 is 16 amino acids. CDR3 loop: CATSRVVGSTNEKLFF. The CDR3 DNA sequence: TGTGCCACCAGCAGAGTCGTAGGGTCGACTAATGAAAAACTGTTTTTT.

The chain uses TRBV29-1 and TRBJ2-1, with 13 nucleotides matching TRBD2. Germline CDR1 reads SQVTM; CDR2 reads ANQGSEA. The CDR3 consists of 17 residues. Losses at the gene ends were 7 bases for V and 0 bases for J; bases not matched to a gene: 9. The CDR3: CSGEVTSGRHSYNEQFF. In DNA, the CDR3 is TGCAGCGGGGAGGTGACTAGCGGGAGGCACTCCTACAATGAGCAGTTCTTC.

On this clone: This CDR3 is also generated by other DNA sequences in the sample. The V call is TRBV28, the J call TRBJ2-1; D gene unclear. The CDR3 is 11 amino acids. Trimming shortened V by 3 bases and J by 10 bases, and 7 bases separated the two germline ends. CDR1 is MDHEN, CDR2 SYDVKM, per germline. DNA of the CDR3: TGTGCCAGCAGTTTTGGCGGAGAGCAGTTCTTC. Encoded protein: CASSFGGEQFF.

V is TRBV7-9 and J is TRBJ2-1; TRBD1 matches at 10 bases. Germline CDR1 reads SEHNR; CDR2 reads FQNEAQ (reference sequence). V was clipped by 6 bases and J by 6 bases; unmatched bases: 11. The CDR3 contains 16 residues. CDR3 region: CASSPPGDRGRNEQFF. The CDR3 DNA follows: TGTGCCAGCAGTCCACCTGGGGACAGGGGACGCAATGAGCAGTTCTTC.

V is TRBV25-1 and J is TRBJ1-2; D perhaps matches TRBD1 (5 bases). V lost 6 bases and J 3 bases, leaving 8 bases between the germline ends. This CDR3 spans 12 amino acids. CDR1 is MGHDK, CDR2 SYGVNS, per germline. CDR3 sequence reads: CASSSGHYGYTF. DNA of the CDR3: TGTGCCAGCAGCTCGGGGCACTATGGCTACACCTTC.

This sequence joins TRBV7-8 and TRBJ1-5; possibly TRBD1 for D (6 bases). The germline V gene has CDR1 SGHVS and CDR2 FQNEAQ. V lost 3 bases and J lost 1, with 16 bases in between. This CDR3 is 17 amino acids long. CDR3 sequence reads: CASSLRNEGGSNQPQHF. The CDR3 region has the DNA TGTGCCAGCAGCTTGCGGAACGAGGGGGGAAGCAATCAGCCCCAGCATTTT.